Listed below are T cell receptor beta chains from one sample, sequenced in a study of cytomegalovirus exposure and HLA in healthy donors. Assay: immunoSEQ multiplex PCR; the TCRdb copy retains only in-frame clones and omits some. The sample consists of about 100,000 clones, around 10% of them appearing once. Sequenced input: PBMCs. The receptors come from a man between 40 and 49 years old in good health and CMV-seropositive. The CDR3 runs from the conserved cysteine through the conserved F or W. A D gene is named only where the DNA matches it firmly. The listing skips clone size in some rows; elsewhere it reads once, few, many or a size class.

D,J,size,V,length,CDR3,DNA
.,TRBJ2-7,.,TRBV7-9,14,CASSLVTGPYEQYF,TGTGCCAGCAGCTTAGTAACAGGTCCCTACGAGCAGTACTTC
TRBD1,TRBJ2-7,few,TRBV19,13,CASSIKGQGDAYF,TGTGCCAGTAGTATAAAAGGACAGGGGGACGCGTACTTC
TRBD1,TRBJ2-3,.,TRBV29-1,14,CSGRQGRGTDTQYF,TGCAGCGGGAGACAGGGTAGAGGGACAGATACGCAGTATTTT
TRBD2,TRBJ2-1,.,TRBV11-3,15,CASSLQAGGTYEQFF,TGTGCCAGCAGCTTACAGGCGGGAGGGACGTATGAGCAGTTCTTC
TRBD1,TRBJ2-2,.,TRBV9,17,CASSPLGQLRGTGELFF,TGTGCCAGCAGCCCCCTGGGACAGCTTCGCGGCACCGGGGAGCTGTTTTTT
.,TRBJ2-7,.,TRBV18,13,CASSPDRAGEQYF,TGTGCCAGCTCACCGGACAGAGCAGGGGAGCAGTACTTC
.,TRBJ1-2,.,TRBV29-1,14,CSVEDQLGGGGYTF,TGCAGCGTTGAAGATCAACTCGGGGGTGGCGGCTACACCTTC
TRBD2,TRBJ2-7,.,TRBV7-9,16,CATSPAGGYDSYEQYF,TGTGCCACCTCGCCGGCGGGAGGGTATGACTCCTACGAGCAGTACTTC
TRBD2,TRBJ2-1,once,TRBV14,15,CASRSTSGSYNEQFF,TGTGCCAGCAGATCCACTAGCGGCTCCTACAATGAGCAGTTCTTC
TRBD1,TRBJ2-5,few,TRBV10-3,13,CAIGDRGRETQYF,TGTGCCATCGGCGACAGGGGGCGGGAGACCCAGTACTTC
TRBD2,TRBJ2-1,few,TRBV2,15,CASSDVAGGPNEQFF,TGTGCCAGCAGTGATGTAGCGGGAGGGCCCAATGAGCAGTTCTTC
TRBD2,TRBJ2-3,.,TRBV9,15,CASSVAGGFTDTQYF,TGTGCCAGCAGCGTAGCGGGGGGGTTTACCGATACGCAGTATTTT
.,TRBJ1-2,few,TRBV5-1,15,CASSVNRVRNYGYTF,TGCGCCAGCAGCGTCAACAGGGTGAGGAACTATGGCTACACCTTC
TRBD2,TRBJ2-5,.,TRBV2,16,CASRSGLAGVGETQYF,TGTGCCAGCAGGAGCGGACTAGCGGGAGTTGGTGAGACCCAGTACTTC
.,TRBJ2-5,few,TRBV4-1,15,CASSPREGGRETQYF,TGCGCCAGCAGCCCCCGGGAAGGAGGCCGGGAGACCCAGTACTTC
.,TRBJ2-7,.,TRBV10-3,13,CAISGRQAYEQYF,TGTGCCATCAGTGGTCGGCAGGCCTACGAGCAGTACTTC
.,TRBJ2-1,few,TRBV10-1,15,CASSDGGSSYNEQFF,TGCGCCAGCAGTGATGGCGGTAGCTCCTACAATGAGCAGTTCTTC
TRBD1,TRBJ1-1,few,TRBV30,13,CAWSDRGTLPAFF,TGTGCCTGGAGCGACAGGGGGACCCTTCCAGCTTTCTTT
.,TRBJ2-7,.,TRBV11-2,15,CASSLERWSSYEQYF,TGTGCCAGCAGCTTAGAGAGGTGGAGCTCCTACGAGCAGTACTTC
.,TRBJ2-5,.,TRBV4-1,14,CASSQAISVETQYF,TGCGCCAGCAGCCAAGCGATAAGCGTGGAGACCCAGTACTTC
.,TRBJ2-1,.,TRBV14,14,CASGRASGHNEQFF,TGTGCCAGCGGGCGGGCAAGCGGCCACAATGAGCAGTTCTTC
TRBD1,TRBJ2-3,.,TRBV29-1,14,CSPRVLTGISTQYF,TGCAGCCCCAGGGTGTTGACAGGGATTAGCACGCAGTATTTT
.,TRBJ2-5,few,TRBV11-2,15,CASSFGRGRLETQYF,TGTGCCAGCAGCTTCGGTAGGGGTCGGTTAGAGACCCAGTACTTC
TRBD1,TRBJ2-7,.,TRBV6-6,14,CASSLDRAVYEQYF,TGTGCCAGCAGCTTGGACAGGGCAGTCTACGAGCAGTACTTC
.,TRBJ1-4,few,TRBV5-6,13,CASSGPDRGKLFF,TGTGCCAGCAGCGGTCCGGACCGGGGAAAACTGTTTTTT